This T cell receptor beta chain was profiled in a study of cytomegalovirus exposure and HLA in healthy donors. Profiled with immunoSEQ multiplex PCR; TCRdb holds only in-frame clones, not every one. The data hold tens of thousands of clones, with 91% observed a single time. Germline CDR1 SGHVS, CDR2 FQNEAQ. V lost 0 bases and J lost 13, with 10 bases in between. CDR3 length: 12 residues. Source material: PBMCs. This chain joins TRBV7-8 and TRBJ1-5; possible D gene TRBD1, 5 bases. The clonotype comes from a man aged 18 to 30 in good health and CMV-seronegative. CDR3 nucleotides: TGTGCCAGCAGCTTAGCCGGGACTTTACAGCATTTT. Translated: CASSLAGTLQHF.